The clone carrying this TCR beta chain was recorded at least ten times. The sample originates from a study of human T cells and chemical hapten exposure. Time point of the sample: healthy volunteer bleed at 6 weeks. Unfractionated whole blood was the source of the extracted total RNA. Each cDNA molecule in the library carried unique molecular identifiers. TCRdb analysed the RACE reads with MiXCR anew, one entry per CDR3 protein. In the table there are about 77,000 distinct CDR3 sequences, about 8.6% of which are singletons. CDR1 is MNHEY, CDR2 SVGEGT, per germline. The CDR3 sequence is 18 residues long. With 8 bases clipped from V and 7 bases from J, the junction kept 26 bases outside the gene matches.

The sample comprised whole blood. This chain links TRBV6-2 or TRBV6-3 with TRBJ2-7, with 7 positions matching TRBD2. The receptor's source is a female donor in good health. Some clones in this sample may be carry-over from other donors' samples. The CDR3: CASSLVPYSRTTRGEQYF. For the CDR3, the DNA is TGTGCCAGCTCCCTAGTACCCTACTCTAGGACGACGCGGGGGGAGCAGTACTTC.